This note documents a single T cell receptor (beta chain) sequence. Its antigen is as yet unknown. The sample belongs to a study of graft-versus-host responses after intestinal transplantation. Across the whole study: Grafts were multivisceral, liver-intestinal, or isolated intestinal.

The V gene's germline CDR1 is LGHNA and CDR2 YNFKEQ. V shed 3 bases and J 6 bases; nucleotides not matched to a gene: 0. The CDR3 extends over 13 amino acids. Here immunoSEQ multiplex PCR was the method, and the copy in TCRdb shows in-frame clones only, minus some. The sample records about 99,000 clones, 85% to 95% being singletons. Study results and limitations: Maximum circulating GvH clone levels tracked with early post-transplant HvG decreases.

V is TRBV4-2 and J is TRBJ1-4; TRBD1 aligns across 8 bases. Specimen: unstimulated CD8+ T cells sorted from spleen or lymph node cells, collected before transplant. This clonotype was sampled from a human donor who was the organ donor for an intestinal transplant. CDR3 coding DNA: TGTGCCAGCAGCCAGGACAGGGATGAAAAACTGTTTTTT. Its translation is CASSQDRDEKLFF.